One and the same sample provided the 7 T cell receptor beta chains below, sequenced in a study of vaccination and CD4 T cells after COVID-19. No antigen has been assigned to these receptors. Sequence data for DNA of cultured CD4+ T cells were generated by the Oncomine TCR Beta short-read assay. Via MiXCR, TCRdb re-called the PCR reads, giving one row per CDR3 protein. This table holds around 15,000 distinct CDR3 sequences, over 45% found once. Time point meaning: late sampling 161 to 241 days after vaccination in a few convalescent patients. Treatment in this sample: roughly 11-day PBMC culture with coronavirus spike peptide pools or control peptides (ViraFEST assay). This sample comprised CD4+ T cells from blood, cultured in vitro, obtained about 7 months after SARS-CoV-2 vaccination. These TCRs come from a human donor who had recovered from COVID-19.

There are a few counts of this clonotype. The CDR3 nucleotides are TGCAGTGCCGGGGGACCTAATTCACCCCTCCACTTT. It codes for CSAGGPNSPLHF. V gene TRBV20-1 combines with J gene TRBJ1-6; D perhaps matches TRBD1 (5 bases). Germline CDR1 DFQATT, CDR2 SNEGSKA (reference sequence). V lost 6 bases and J 6 bases, leaving 9 bases between the germline ends. The CDR3 length is 12 residues.

The J gene is TRBJ2-3, the V gene TRBV19; perhaps TRBD2 as D (7 bases). Germline V CDR1 and CDR2: LNHDA, SQIVND (reference sequence). The CDR3 sequence is 14 residues long. The V end lost 3 bases, the J end lost 6 bases, and 13 bases lay between the germline ends. CDR3 bases: TGTGCCAGTAGTATGAGGGGGGGCCTTGATACGCAGTATTTT. Amino acid sequence: CASSMRGGLDTQYF.

This clonotype was recorded once. The chain is built from TRBV10-3 and TRBJ2-5; D is unclear. V was clipped by 3 bases and J by 3 bases, with 8 bases between them. Germline V gene data show CDR1 as ENHRY and CDR2 as SYGVKD. The CDR3 spans 13 residues. CDR3 amino acids: CAISDHIKETQYF. The CDR3 DNA reads as TGTGCCATCAGTGACCACATAAAAGAGACCCAGTACTTC.

The chain has TRBV7-9 and TRBJ1-1; no clear D. V was trimmed by 6 bases and J by 11 bases, leaving 16 bases between them. Germline CDR1 is SEHNR and CDR2 is FQNEAQ (reference sequence). The CDR3 consists of 12 residues. CDR3 sequence reads: CASSLAESRAFF. CDR3 nucleotides: TGTGCCAGCAGTCTAGCGGAGAGTCGGGCTTTCTTT.

The chain's CDR3 is CASSLGPTYEQYF. As DNA, the CDR3 is TGTGCCAGCAGCTTAGGTCCCACCTACGAGCAGTACTTC. V gene TRBV11-3 combines with J gene TRBJ2-7; D not resolved. This CDR3 has 13 amino acids. V lost 1 base to trimming and J lost 2 bases, with 6 bases between them. The germline V gene encodes CDR1 SGHNT and CDR2 YENEEA.

This chain links TRBV7-9 with TRBJ1-5, with D perhaps TRBD1 (5 bases). The germline V gene has CDR1 SEHNR and CDR2 FQNEAQ (reference sequence). The V and J ends lost 5 bases and 3 bases respectively, with 11 bases between them. CDR3 length: 14 residues. CDR3: CASSPDNYNQPQHF. The CDR3 DNA follows: TGTGCCAGCAGCCCGGACAACTACAATCAGCCCCAGCATTTT.

The gene calls are TRBV11-3 and TRBJ2-3; the D is unclear. V lost 3 bases, J lost 0 bases, and 4 bases lay in between. Germline-derived CDR1 and CDR2 are SGHNT and YENEEA. The CDR3 spans 13 residues. The chain's CDR3 is CASSFSSTDTQYF. The CDR3 nucleotides read TGTGCCAGCAGCTTCAGCAGCACAGATACGCAGTATTTT.